The entry below describes one TCR beta chain. This clone was picked up one time. Its recognized antigen is unknown. No base qualities exist here, and no much larger clone lies one base off it. The CDR3 goes from the cysteine to the phenylalanine over 14 residues. Only the CDR3 region is kept as DNA, spanning 42 bases read in frame from base 1. CDR1 MNHEY and CDR2 SVGEGT were looked up in the germline V gene. Trimming costs V 7 bases and J 3 bases, and their ends lie 13 bases apart. The CDR3 regions of human TCRbeta chains were subjected to immunosequencing. In the paper's pipeline: Repertoire TCRs were matched against a reference library of SARS-CoV-2-specific TCRs generated with the MIRA antigen-specificity platform. Breadth was defined as the fraction of unique TCRs that were SARS-CoV-2-associated. Depth was defined as the fraction of total T cells that were SARS-CoV-2-associated. Using the MIRA data, each spike-specific TCR was mapped to the spike region that the TCR reacts to and placed in a CD4 or CD8 class. Log10-transformed breadth and depth values were compared by one-way ANOVA with Sidak's multiple comparisons tests. Not all clones reach the TCRdb copy of this immuneACCESS table, which keeps in-frame sequences only. Checked studies attribute under half of the gap to unresolved V genes and leave the rest unexplained. Clone size and V and J calls were adopted from that table, with D and trimming inferred from the DNA. For this sample there are under 80,000 clones; about 91% appear just once. The top ten clones comprise 20% of the sample.

The sample comes from a study of T cell responses to AZD1222 COVID-19 vaccine (dated by TCRdb to the early 2020s). As for the study more broadly: AZD1222 recipients whose second dose came at about 4 weeks and those whose second dose came at about 12 weeks were combined into one group, since spike-specific TCR depth and breadth did not differ between the two schedules. Trial participants were enrolled by age into subgroups of 18-55, 56-69 and 70-plus years, and around 150, 29 and 61 TCR-sequenced participants, respectively, were included in these subgroups. A total of just over 230 trial participants underwent TCR sequencing, of whom nearly 210 had received two doses of AZD1222 and some 26 had received two doses of the MenACWY control vaccine.

What the research found in general, with its limitations: Reportedly, close to half of the unique spike-specific TCRs recognized epitopes lying outside the regions that are mutated in the B.1.351 and B.1.1.7 variants. Vaccine-associated CD4 TCRs spanned the whole spike protein, with dominant responses in regions 160-218 and 743-854. After two AZD1222 doses, both the breadth and the depth of spike-specific TCRs were significantly higher than at day 0 and than in MenACWY recipients. Conclusions about previously exposed vaccinees are limited because only a handful of AZD1222 recipients were SARS-CoV-2 seropositive at baseline. Participants were mostly white British, with more females than males. The authors suggested clonal diversity may have been underestimated. In the small 56-69-year group, the increase in depth fell short of significance, most likely because of low power. Because no day 14 peak-response samples were available, repertoires were characterized only after the peak T cell response.

The time point label on this specimen signifies: baseline before first vaccination. The vaccinee samples were drawn from two UK trials, COV001 and COV002, one of which was a single-blind randomized controlled phase 2/3 trial testing AZD1222 (ChAdOx1 nCoV-19) in healthy adults. Trial participant PBMC samples were collected at day 0 and day 28 after the second dose for TCRbeta chain sequencing. The sequencing here drew on peripheral blood, taken on day 0 of AZD1222 vaccination. This receptor was obtained from an adult in good health. This sequence uses TRBV6-2 or TRBV6-3 and TRBJ1-5; the D segment could be TRBD1, given 6 matching bases. The nucleotides are TGTGCCAGCACCCCAACAGGGAACAATCAGCCCCAGCATTTT. Its coded protein is CASTPTGNNQPQHF.